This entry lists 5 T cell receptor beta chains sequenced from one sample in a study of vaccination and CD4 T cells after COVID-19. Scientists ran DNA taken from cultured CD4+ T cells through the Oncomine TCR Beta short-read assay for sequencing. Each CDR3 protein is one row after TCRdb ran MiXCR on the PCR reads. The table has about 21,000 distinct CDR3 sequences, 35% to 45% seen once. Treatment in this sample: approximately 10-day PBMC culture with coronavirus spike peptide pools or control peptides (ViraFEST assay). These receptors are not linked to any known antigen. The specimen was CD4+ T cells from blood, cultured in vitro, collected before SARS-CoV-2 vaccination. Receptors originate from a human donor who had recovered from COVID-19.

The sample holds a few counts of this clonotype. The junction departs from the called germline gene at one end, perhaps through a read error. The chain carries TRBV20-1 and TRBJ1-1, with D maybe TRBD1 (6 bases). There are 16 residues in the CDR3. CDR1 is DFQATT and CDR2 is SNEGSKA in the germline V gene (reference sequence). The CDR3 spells CSARAGTTNSNTEAFF. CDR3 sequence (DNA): TGCAGTGCTAGAGCCGGGACAACTAACTCGAACACTGAAGCTTTTTTT.

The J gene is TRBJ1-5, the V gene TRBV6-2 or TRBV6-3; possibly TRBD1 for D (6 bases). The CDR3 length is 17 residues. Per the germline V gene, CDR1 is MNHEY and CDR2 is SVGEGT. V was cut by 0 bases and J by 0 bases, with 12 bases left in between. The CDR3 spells CASSYSRDTVSNQPQHF. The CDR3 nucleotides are TGTGCCAGCAGTTACTCGAGGGACACGGTTAGCAATCAGCCCCAGCATTTT.

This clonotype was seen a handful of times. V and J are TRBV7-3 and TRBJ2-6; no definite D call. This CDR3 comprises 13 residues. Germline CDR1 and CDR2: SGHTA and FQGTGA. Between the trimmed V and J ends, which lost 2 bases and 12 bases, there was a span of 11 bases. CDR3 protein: CASSLPQDSVLTF. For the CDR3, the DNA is TGTGCCAGCAGCTTACCGCAGGATAGCGTCCTGACTTTC.

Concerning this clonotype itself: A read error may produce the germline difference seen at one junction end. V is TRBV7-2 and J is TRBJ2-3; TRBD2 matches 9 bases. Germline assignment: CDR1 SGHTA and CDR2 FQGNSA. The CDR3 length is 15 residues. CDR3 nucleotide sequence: TGCGCCAGCAGCCAAGTAGCGGGAGCCACAGATACGCAGTATTTT. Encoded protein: CASSQVAGATDTQYF.

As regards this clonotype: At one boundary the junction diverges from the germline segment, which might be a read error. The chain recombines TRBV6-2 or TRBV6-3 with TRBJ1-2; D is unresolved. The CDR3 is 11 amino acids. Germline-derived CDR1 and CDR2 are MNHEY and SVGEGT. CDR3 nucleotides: TGTGCCGGCAGTTACTCGTTCGGCTACACCTTC. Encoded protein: CAGSYSFGYTF.